This TCR beta chain was captured by sequencing in a study of cytomegalovirus exposure and HLA in healthy donors. The CDR3 runs to 14 residues. CDR1 is SGHRS and CDR2 is YFSETQ in the germline V gene. The germline V and J ends were trimmed by 0 bases and 2 bases, with 8 bases remaining between them. This PCR relied on a set of 60 Vbeta primers and 13 Jbeta primers. Assay used: immunoSEQ multiplex PCR; TCRdb lists only in-frame clones, some missing. This specimen shows over 110,000 clones; the ten leading clones hold about 0.96%. Specimen: PBMCs. The chain employs TRBV5-1 and TRBJ1-1; D is unclear. This sequence was found in a male donor in good health and CMV-seronegative. Here the CDR3 DNA reads TGCGCCAGCAGCTTGGAAGCCTTCAACACTGAAGCTTTCTTT. It specifies CASSLEAFNTEAFF.